This T cell receptor beta chain is drawn from a study of blood T cell repertoires in COVID-19. Turning to the study itself: The cDNA or gDNA used as material had been derived from T cells, B-cell-depleted T cells, or PBMCs.

Per the study methods: Reference gene primer amplification in the assay estimated nucleated cell counts. TCRdb's copy holds only in-frame clones and misses some; the assay was immunoSEQ multiplex PCR. The V and J calls and clone size are taken from that table; D and trimming were inferred from the DNA. The table has fewer than 350,000 clones, 70% to 90% seen once; the top ten hold about 4%. This CDR3 spans 19 amino acids. Per the germline V gene, CDR1 is LNHDA and CDR2 is SQIVND (reference sequence). Trimming cost V 6 bases and J 0 bases, with 26 bases left between them. This receptor was taken from a woman aged 25-40 years with acute COVID-19. Sequenced: PBMCs or T cells enriched from blood (not recorded which). The gene calls are TRBV19 and TRBJ2-5; maybe TRBD1 (6 bases). CDR3 sequence: CASSRTDASSISDQETQYF. DNA of the CDR3: TGTGCCAGTAGCCGGACAGACGCCAGTAGTATATCGGACCAAGAGACCCAGTACTTC.